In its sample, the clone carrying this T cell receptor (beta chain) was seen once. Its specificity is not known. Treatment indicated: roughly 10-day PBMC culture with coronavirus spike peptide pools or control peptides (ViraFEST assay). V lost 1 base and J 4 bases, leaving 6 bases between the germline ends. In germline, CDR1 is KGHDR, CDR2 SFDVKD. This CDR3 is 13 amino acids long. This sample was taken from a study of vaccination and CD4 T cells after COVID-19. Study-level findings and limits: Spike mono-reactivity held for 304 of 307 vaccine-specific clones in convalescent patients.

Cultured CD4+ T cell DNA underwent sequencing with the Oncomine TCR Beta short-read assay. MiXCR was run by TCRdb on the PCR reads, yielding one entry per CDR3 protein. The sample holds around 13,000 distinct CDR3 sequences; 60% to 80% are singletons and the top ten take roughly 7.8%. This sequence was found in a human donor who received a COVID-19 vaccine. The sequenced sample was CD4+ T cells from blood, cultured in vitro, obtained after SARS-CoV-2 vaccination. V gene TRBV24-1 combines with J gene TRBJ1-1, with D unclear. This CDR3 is CATSDFTATEAFF. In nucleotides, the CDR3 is TGTGCCACCAGTGATTTTACGGCCACTGAAGCTTTCTTT.